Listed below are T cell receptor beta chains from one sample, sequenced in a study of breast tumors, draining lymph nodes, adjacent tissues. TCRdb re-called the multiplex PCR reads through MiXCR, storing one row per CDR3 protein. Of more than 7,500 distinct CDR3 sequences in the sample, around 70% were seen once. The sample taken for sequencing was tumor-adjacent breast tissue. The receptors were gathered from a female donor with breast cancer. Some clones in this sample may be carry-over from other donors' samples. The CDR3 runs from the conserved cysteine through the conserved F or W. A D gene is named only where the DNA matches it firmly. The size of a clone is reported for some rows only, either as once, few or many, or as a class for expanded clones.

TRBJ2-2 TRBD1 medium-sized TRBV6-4 TGTGCCAGCAGTGACGGGGGACAGGGACACACCGGGGAGCTGTTTTTT CASSDGGQGHTGELFF
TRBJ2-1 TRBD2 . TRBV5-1 TGCGCCAGCAGTTCCAGCGGGGGCCGAGATGAGCAGTTCTTC CASSSSGGRDEQFF
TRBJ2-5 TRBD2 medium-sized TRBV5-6 TGTGCCAGCAGCTTGTATGCGGGGGGGCCGGAGACCCAGTACTTC CASSLYAGGPETQYF
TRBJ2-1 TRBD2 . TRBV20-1 TGCAGTGCTAGGTCCGCGGGAGTGACCTACAATGAGCAGTTCTTC CSARSAGVTYNEQFF
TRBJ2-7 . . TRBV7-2 TGTGCCAGCAGCTTAGCGCCGACTACTTCCGAGCAGTACTTC CASSLAPTTSEQYF
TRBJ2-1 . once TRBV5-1 TGCGCCAGCAGCTTCGACAGGACGTTTTACAATGAGCAGTTCTTC CASSFDRTFYNEQFF
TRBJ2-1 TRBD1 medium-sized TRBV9 TGTGCCAGCAGCGGCCGGGACAGCTCCTACAATGAGCAGTTCTTC CASSGRDSSYNEQFF
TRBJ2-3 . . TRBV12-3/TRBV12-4 TGTGCCAGCACGATAACTAGCACAGATACGCAGTATTTT CASTITSTDTQYF
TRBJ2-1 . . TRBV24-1 TGTGCCACGATGGGGGCGGGCACATACAATGAGCAGTTCTTC CATMGAGTYNEQFF
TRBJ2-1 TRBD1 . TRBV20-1 TGCAGTGCACCGCAGGGACAGGGGTCCCACAATGAGCAGTTCTTC CSAPQGQGSHNEQFF
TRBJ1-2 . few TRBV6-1 TGTGCCAGCAGTGATTTGGGGTTGAAGGAGGGCTACACCTTC CASSDLGLKEGYTF
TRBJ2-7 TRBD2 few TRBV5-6 TGTGCCAGCAGCTTGATTTCTAGCGGGAGAAGTAAAGAGCAGTACTTC CASSLISSGRSKEQYF
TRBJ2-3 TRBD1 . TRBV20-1 TGCAGTGCTAGAGTACCCGGGACAGGGTCCGATACGCAGTATTTT CSARVPGTGSDTQYF
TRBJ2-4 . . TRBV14 TGTGCCAGCAGCTCCGGGACGTCAATTAGAAACATTCAGTACTTC CASSSGTSIRNIQYF
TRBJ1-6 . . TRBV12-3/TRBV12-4 TGTGCCAGCAGTTTCACTGGGGATAATTCACCCCTCCACTTT CASSFTGDNSPLHF
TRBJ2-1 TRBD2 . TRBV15 TGTGCCACCAGCAGAGGTACGGGGGGGGCCTACAATGAGCAGTTCTTC CATSRGTGGAYNEQFF
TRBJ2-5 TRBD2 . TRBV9 TGTGCCAGCAGCGTTAGCGGGGGGGCCGAGACCCAGTACTTC CASSVSGGAETQYF
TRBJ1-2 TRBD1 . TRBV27 TGTGCCAGCAGGCAACCGGGACAGAGCCTATTAGGCTACACCTTC CASRQPGQSLLGYTF
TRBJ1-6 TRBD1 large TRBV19 TGTGCCAGTACCGCGAAACGGACAGGTTCAAATTCACCCCTCCACTTT CASTAKRTGSNSPLHF
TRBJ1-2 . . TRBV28 TGTGCCAGCAGCAGGGTAGCCTACACCTTC CASSRVAYTF
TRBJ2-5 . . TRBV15 TGTGCCACCACGGCTGAGAGGGTTCAAGAGACCCAGTACTTC CATTAERVQETQYF
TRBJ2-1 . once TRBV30 TGTGCCTGGAGTGTTTTAGGTGAGCAGTTCTTC CAWSVLGEQFF
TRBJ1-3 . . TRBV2 TGTGCCAGCAGTGCCGGGGTCTCTGGAAACACCATATATTTT CASSAGVSGNTIYF
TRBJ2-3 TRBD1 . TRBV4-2 TGTGCCAGCAGCCAAGGGACAGGAAGCACAGATACGCAGTATTTT CASSQGTGSTDTQYF
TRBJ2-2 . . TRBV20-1 TGCAGTGCTAGTGCCACTTCCCCGAACACCGGGGAGCCGTTTTTT CSASATSPNTGEPFF
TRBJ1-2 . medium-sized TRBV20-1 TGCAGTGCTAGAAGGGCTAACTATGGCTACACCTTC CSARRANYGYTF
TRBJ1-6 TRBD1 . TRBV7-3 TGTGCCAGCAAACAGGGGCAGCCCCATTCACCCCTCCACTTT CASKQGQPHSPLHF
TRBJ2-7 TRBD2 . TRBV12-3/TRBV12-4 TGTGCCAGCAGCCGGGACTACTACGAGCAGTACTTC CASSRDYYEQYF
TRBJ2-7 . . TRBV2 TGTGCCAGCAGGGCCGGGACGCAGAGCTCCTACGAGCAGTACTTC CASRAGTQSSYEQYF
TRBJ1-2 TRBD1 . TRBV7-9 TGTGCCAGCAGCTTAGGACAGGGGGACTATGGCTACACCTTC CASSLGQGDYGYTF
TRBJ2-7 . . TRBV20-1 TGCAGTGCTAGAGATTCCAGGGACGAGCAGTACTTC CSARDSRDEQYF
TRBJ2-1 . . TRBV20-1 TGCAGTGCTAGAGATGGCCAGGGTGGAAATGAGCAGTTCTTC CSARDGQGGNEQFF
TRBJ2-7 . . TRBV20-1 TGCAGAAAAAGCGACTCCTACGAGCAGAACTTC CRKSDSYEQNF
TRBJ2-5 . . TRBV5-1 TGCGCCAGCAGCTTCAAAGAGACCCAGTACTTC CASSFKETQYF
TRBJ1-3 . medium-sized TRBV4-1 TGCGCCAGCAGCCAAGAGTCCAGGGCTGGAAACACCATATATTTT CASSQESRAGNTIYF
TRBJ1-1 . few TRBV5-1 TGCGCCAGCAGCTGGGGAACGGGGCACACTGAAGCTTTCTTT CASSWGTGHTEAFF
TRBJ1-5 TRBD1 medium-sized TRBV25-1 TGTGCCAGCAGTGATCACCAGGGGGGGAGCAATCAGCCCCAGCATTTT CASSDHQGGSNQPQHF
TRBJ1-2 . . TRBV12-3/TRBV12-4 TGTGCCAGCACCGGCGGACAAGCCGGTGGCTACACCTTC CASTGGQAGGYTF
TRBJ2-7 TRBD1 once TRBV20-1 TGCAGTGCGGAAAGCCCAGGGACAGCCTCCTACGAGCAGTACTTC CSAESPGTASYEQYF
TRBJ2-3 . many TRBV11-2 TGTGCCAGCAGCTTAAGGGACGCCACAGATACGCAGTATTTT CASSLRDATDTQYF
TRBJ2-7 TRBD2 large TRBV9 TGTGCCAGCAGCGTAGCTAGCGGCTCCTACGAGCAGTACTTC CASSVASGSYEQYF
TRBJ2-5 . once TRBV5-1 TGCGCCAGCAGCTTGGATCAGAGCCCCAGGGAGACCCAGTACTTC CASSLDQSPRETQYF
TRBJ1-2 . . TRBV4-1 TGCGCCAGCAGCCAAGATCCCCAGGCCTTTAACTATGGCTACACCTTC CASSQDPQAFNYGYTF
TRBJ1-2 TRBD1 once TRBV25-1 TGTGCCAGCAGTGACCCGACAGGGACCTATGGCTACACCTTC CASSDPTGTYGYTF
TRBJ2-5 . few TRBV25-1 TGTGCCAGCAGTGCGTCAGGACAAGCCCAAGAGACCCAGTACTTC CASSASGQAQETQYF
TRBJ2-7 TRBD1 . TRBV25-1 TGTGCCAGCAGTCCTACGGGGACAGGTATAATCGAGCAGTACTTC CASSPTGTGIIEQYF
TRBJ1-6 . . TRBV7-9 TGTGCCAGCAGCTTCAACCTTAATTCACCCCTCCACTTT CASSFNLNSPLHF
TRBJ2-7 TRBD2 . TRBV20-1 TGCAGTGCTCGGCCCACGACTAGCGGAGGACGGGAGCAGTACTTC CSARPTTSGGREQYF
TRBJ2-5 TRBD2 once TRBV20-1 TGCAGTGCCCCCTCCGGGACTATGGCGGAGACCCAGTACTTC CSAPSGTMAETQYF
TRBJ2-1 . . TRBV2 TGTGCCAGCACCCAGAGGTCCACACACAATGAGCAGTTCTTC CASTQRSTHNEQFF
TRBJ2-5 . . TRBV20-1 TGCAGTGCTGGAACGGGACTTCAAGTTCAAGAGACCCAGTACTTC CSAGTGLQVQETQYF
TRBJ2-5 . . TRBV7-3 TGTGCCAGCAGCTTGGGGGTTGGAGAGACCCAGTACTTC CASSLGVGETQYF